This note documents a single T cell receptor (beta chain) sequence. Primers for the PCR totalled 60 Vbeta and 13 Jbeta. The assay was immunoSEQ multiplex PCR, and TCRdb's table has in-frame clones only and misses some. The sample gives more than 95,000 clones, over 60% of which show up once; roughly 5% is in the top ten. This entry is derived from a study of cytomegalovirus exposure and HLA in healthy donors. For the study at large: In terms of ancestry, the Caucasian-associated cluster contained around 79% of the approximately 400 genotyped donors.

Trimming took 2 bases from V and 4 from J; bases not matched to a gene: 8. This CDR3 has 16 residues. Germline values: CDR1 LNHNV, CDR2 YYDKDF (reference sequence). The rearrangement joins TRBV15 to TRBJ1-2; TRBD1 aligns across 9 bases. This TCR was sampled from a man aged 60-69 years in good health and CMV-seropositive. Sequenced: PBMCs. The CDR3 DNA sequence: TGTGCCACCAGCAGACTTCCGGGACAGGGCAGCTATGGCTACACCTTC. This encodes CATSRLPGQGSYGYTF.